This TCR beta chain was sequenced in a study of blood T cell repertoires in COVID-19. Germline V gene lookup returns CDR1 KGHDR and CDR2 SFDVKD. V lost 3 bases to trimming and J lost 8 bases; unmatched junction nucleotides: 3. The CDR3 runs to 13 residues. Sequencing was performed with immunoSEQ multiplex PCR; in TCRdb, only in-frame clones are kept and a portion is missing. The sample yields about 180,000 clones, 86% seen once. The specimen sequenced was peripheral blood. The clonotype comes from a man aged 65 to 79 with active or convalescent COVID-19. J is TRBJ2-1 and V is TRBV24-1; TRBD2 agrees at 7 bases. DNA of the CDR3: TGTGCCACCAGTGATGGGGGGGGTGATGAGCAGTTCTTC. Translation gives CATSDGGGDEQFF.